Included here is one TCR beta chain sequence, with context. These data are taken from a study of blood T cell repertoires in COVID-19. Study details: The United States, Italy and Spain supplied acute and convalescent COVID-19 samples. PBMCs, B-cell-depleted T cells, or T cells were the source of the cDNA or gDNA that made up the material.

Original analysis: Estimated nucleated cell counts came from reference gene primer amplification. Clones were read by immunoSEQ multiplex PCR, and TCRdb kept only the in-frame ones, dropping some. V and J calls and clone size follow that table, whereas D and trimming were derived from the DNA. The sample contains about 77,000 clones, approximately 76% of which appear only once. The germline V gene has CDR1 LNHDA and CDR2 SQIVND (reference sequence). Trimming removed 8 bases from V and 0 bases from J, with 22 bases in between. This CDR3 is 17 amino acids long. This receptor was identified in a man between 65 and 80 years old with active or convalescent COVID-19. The rearrangement joins TRBV19 to TRBJ1-1; D gene uncertain. The material sequenced was peripheral blood. CDR3 loop: CASSSFETRHLNTEAFF. CDR3 DNA sequence: TGTGCCAGTTCGTCGTTTGAGACCCGACATTTGAACACTGAAGCTTTCTTT.